The 15 T cell receptor beta chains presented below share a single source sample, sequenced in a study of response to subunit inactivated influenza vaccine. One entry per CDR3 protein, called by TCRdb with MiXCR from the RT-PCR reads. The data show about 650,000 distinct CDR3 sequences, 15% to 19% seen once. This specimen consisted of PBMCs from blood, obtained 11 to 12 days after vaccination. These receptors were obtained from a middle-aged man who received an inactivated influenza vaccine.

Ten or more counts support this clonotype. V usage is TRBV5-1 and J usage is TRBJ2-1; TRBD2 aligns across 12 bases. The junction had 2 bases not matched to a gene; V was cut back by 1 base and J by 6 bases. The CDR3 is made up of 15 amino acids. Germline V gene lookup returns CDR1 SGHRS and CDR2 YFSETQ. This CDR3 reads CASSLTSGRSNEQFF. The CDR3 nucleotides are TGCGCCAGCAGCTTGACTAGCGGGAGGAGCAATGAGCAGTTCTTC. Using reference TRBV5-1 and TRBJ2-1 for the parts outside the CDR3, the full variable domain is KAGVTQTPRYLIKTRGQQVTLSCSPISGHRSVSWYQQTPGQGLQFLFEYFSETQRNKGNFPGRFSGRQFSNSRSEMNVSTLELGDSALYLCASSLTSGRSNEQFFGPGTRLTVL.

The rearrangement joins TRBV24-1 to TRBJ1-5, with 12 bases identical to TRBD1. The CDR3 spans 16 residues. Looked up from germline, CDR1 is KGHDR and CDR2 is SFDVKD. V lost 2 bases, J lost 6 bases, and 4 bases stayed unmatched. CDR3 loop: CATSDSGQGASQPQHF. The CDR3 DNA follows: TGTGCCACCAGTGATTCGGGACAGGGGGCATCTCAGCCCCAGCATTTT.

Only a few counts were recorded for this clonotype. The chain employs TRBV7-2 and TRBJ1-6; D remains unclear. The CDR3 loop spans 15 amino acids. Germline V lookup: CDR1 SGHTA, CDR2 FQGNSA. V lost 1 base to trimming and J lost 6 bases, with 10 bases between them. CDR3 protein: CASSLGHVGNSPLHF. CDR3 DNA: TGTGCCAGCAGCTTAGGGCATGTTGGTAATTCACCCCTCCACTTT.

In this sample, this clonotype turned up many times. The V and J genes are TRBV5-6 and TRBJ2-2, with D possibly matching TRBD1 (7 bases). This CDR3 comprises 15 residues. CDR1 is SGHDT and CDR2 is YYEEEE in the germline V gene. V lost 4 bases and J lost 6, with 16 bases in between. CDR3 DNA: TGTGCCAGCAGCGAGACAGGGAGGAGGGCCGGGGAGCTGTTTTTT. Translated, it gives CASSETGRRAGELFF.

V usage is TRBV5-4 and J usage is TRBJ2-1, with 9 bases identical to TRBD2. J gave up 9 bases and V 4 bases, and 14 bases lay outside the gene matches. Per the germline V gene, CDR1 is SGHNT and CDR2 is YYREEE (reference sequence). CDR3 length: 16 residues. CDR3 DNA: TGTGCCAGCAGCCGTACTAGCGGGCCGACCGGGGGTGAGCAGTTCTTC. Translated, it gives CASSRTSGPTGGEQFF.

The V and J genes are TRBV7-6 and TRBJ2-7; 14 bases map to TRBD2. With V trimmed by 4 bases and J by 0 bases, 5 bases remained unmatched. CDR3 length equals 17 residues. Germline CDR1 SGHVS, CDR2 FNYEAQ. In DNA form, the CDR3 reads TGTGCCAGCAGCTACGGACTAGCGGGAGGCAGCTCCTACGAGCAGTACTTC. It codes for CASSYGLAGGSSYEQYF.

This clonotype was observed a few times. This chain connects TRBV4-3 to TRBJ2-7; D is ambiguous. Trimming took off 0 bases at V and 4 bases at J, with 7 bases between the two ends. Germline CDR1 reads LGHNA; CDR2 reads YSLEER. The CDR3 spans 13 residues. The CDR3 loop is CASSQDREYEQYF. In DNA form, the CDR3 reads TGCGCCAGCAGCCAAGATAGGGAATACGAGCAGTACTTC.

This clonotype was picked up a small number of times. V is TRBV5-1 and J is TRBJ2-2; 8 bases align to TRBD1. CDR1 is SGHRS and CDR2 is YFSETQ in the germline V gene. The CDR3 sequence is 15 residues long. Trimming at V came to 4 bases and at J to 3 bases, leaving 5 bases not matched to a gene. The CDR3 DNA is TGCGCCAGCAGCCCGGGACAGGAATACACCGGGGAGCTGTTTTTT. Amino acids: CASSPGQEYTGELFF.

V usage is TRBV5-1 and J usage is TRBJ1-1; D is possibly TRBD1 (6 bases). This CDR3 contains 16 residues. The germline CDR1 and CDR2 sequences are SGHRS and YFSETQ. V was pared by 0 bases and J by 3 bases, with 15 bases between. The CDR3 loop is CASSLGSGARDTEAFF. The CDR3 region has the DNA TGCGCCAGCAGCTTGGGGTCGGGGGCTCGGGACACTGAAGCTTTCTTT.

This clonotype appeared a few times. The chain employs TRBV3-1 and TRBJ1-3, with D tentatively TRBD1 (6 bases). The CDR3 length is 17 residues. Trimming took 0 bases from V and 4 from J, leaving 16 bases between them. Germline V gives CDR1 LGHDT, CDR2 YNNKEL (reference sequence). The CDR3 DNA reads as TGTGCCAGCAGCCAAGAAGAGGGGGGATATATAGGAAACACCATATATTTT. This sequence encodes CASSQEEGGYIGNTIYF.

This clonotype was seen at least ten times. Written as DNA, the CDR3 is TGCAGTGCTAGAGAAACTAGCGGGGGCGAGCAGTTCTTC. It translates to CSARETSGGEQFF. The chain employs TRBV20-1 and TRBJ2-1; the match to TRBD2 covers 11 bases. CDR1 and CDR2 from the germline V gene are DFQATT and SNEGSKA (reference sequence). This CDR3 has 13 amino acids. V trimming: 0 bases; J trimming: 10 bases; junction bases outside the gene matches: 2.

This clonotype was picked up a small number of times. The gene calls are TRBV12-3 or TRBV12-4 and TRBJ1-2; tentatively, D is TRBD1 (5 bases). This CDR3 has 13 residues. Trimming stripped 8 bases from V and 6 bases from J, with 16 bases between. CDR3 in amino acids: CASSGGGEDGYTF. The CDR3 coding sequence is TGTGCCAGCTCTGGCGGGGGAGAAGATGGCTACACCTTC.

V gene TRBV7-9 combines with J gene TRBJ2-7, with D hard to call. The CDR3 covers 12 residues. From germline, CDR1 is SEHNR and CDR2 FQNEAQ (reference sequence). The V gene lost 2 bases and the J gene lost 7 bases, with 9 bases spanning the gap. The CDR3 protein is CASSLWGKEQYF. The CDR3 bases are TGTGCCAGCAGCTTATGGGGTAAAGAGCAGTACTTC.

The rearrangement links TRBV12-3 or TRBV12-4 to TRBJ2-3; the D gene is possibly TRBD2 (6 bases). V was trimmed by 5 bases and J by 9 bases, leaving 15 bases between them. The CDR3 loop spans 13 amino acids. The CDR3 here is CASSPSDGVTQYF. The CDR3 DNA reads as TGTGCCAGCAGTCCTAGCGACGGGGTCACGCAGTATTTT.

The table lists this clonotype with a few counts. This chain uses TRBV13 with TRBJ2-1; D may be TRBD1 (5 bases). V shed 0 bases and J shed 0 bases, with 9 bases lying between them. Germline V gene data show CDR1 as PRHDT and CDR2 as FYEKMQ (reference sequence). There are 16 residues in the CDR3. The CDR3 nucleotides are TGTGCCAGCAGCTTAGGACGCAGGGTCTCCTACAATGAGCAGTTCTTC. This encodes CASSLGRRVSYNEQFF.